The present TCR beta chain was sequenced within a study of T cells after yellow fever vaccination. This clonotype was recorded many times. The V gene's germline CDR1 is LNHNV and CDR2 YYDKDF (reference sequence). The CDR3 length is 13 residues. V lost 1 base and J lost 3, with 6 bases in between. The authors made TCR cDNA by 5'RACE template switching, adding a universal primer site and UMIs. Using its own MiXCR run on the 5' RACE reads, TCRdb lists one record per CDR3 protein. The sample has approximately 580,000 distinct CDR3 sequences; about 15% are singletons. This TCR came from a man aged 18 to 29 who received the YFV17D yellow fever vaccine. The input for sequencing was PBMCs, taken about 5 days after the first yellow fever vaccination. The V and J genes are TRBV15 and TRBJ2-5; D ambiguous. CDR3 coding DNA: TGTGCCACCAGCAGAGCGAGAAAAGAGACCCAGTACTTC. Its protein product is CATSRARKETQYF. The whole variable domain, remainder taken from reference TRBV15 and TRBJ2-5, is DAMVIQNPRYQVTQFGKPVTLSCSQTLNHNVMYWYQQKSSQAPKLLFHYYDKDFNNEADTPDNFQSRRPNTSFCFLDIRSPGLGDTAMYLCATSRARKETQYFGPGTRLLVL.